This T cell receptor (beta chain) was sequenced for a study of blood T cells in healthy people across ages. General study points: Older individuals had lower TCR beta diversity per million T cells (the decline was roughly linear). More naive CD4+ cells and higher diversity marked long-lived donors relative to aged donors.

This clonotype was observed a handful of times. Antigen: not known. Primed by a sample-barcoded 5' primer and a J-beta primer mix, a second PCR proceeded for 7 to 11 cycles. One entry per CDR3 protein results from TCRdb running MiXCR on the 5' RACE reads. The table lists over a million distinct CDR3 sequences, 42% of them singletons. Germline V gene sequence: CDR1 ENHRY, CDR2 SYGVKD. Trimming removed 0 bases from V and 2 bases from J, with 14 bases in between. This CDR3 is 17 amino acids long. Donor samples were obtained from healthy Caucasian individuals from Russia, aged about 6 to 90. Each donor's blood draw was around 9.2 milliliters of peripheral blood.

The V gene is TRBV10-3, the J gene TRBJ1-5; D may be TRBD1 (5 bases). This TCR came from a woman younger than 30 in good health. The source material was blood. The CDR3 DNA is TGTGCCATCAGTGAGTCGAGGGCGGGAGGGGGCAATCAGCCCCAGCATTTT. Encoded protein: CAISESRAGGGNQPQHF.